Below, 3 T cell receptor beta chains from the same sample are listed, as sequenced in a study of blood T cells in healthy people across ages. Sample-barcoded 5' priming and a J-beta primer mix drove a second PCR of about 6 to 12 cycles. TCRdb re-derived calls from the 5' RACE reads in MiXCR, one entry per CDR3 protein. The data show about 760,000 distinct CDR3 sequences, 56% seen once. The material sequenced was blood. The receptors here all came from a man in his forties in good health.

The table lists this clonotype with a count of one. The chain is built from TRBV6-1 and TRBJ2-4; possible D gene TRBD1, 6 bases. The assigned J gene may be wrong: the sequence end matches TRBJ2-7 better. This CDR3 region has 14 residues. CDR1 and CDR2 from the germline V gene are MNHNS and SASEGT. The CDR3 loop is CASSVRGPWYEQYF. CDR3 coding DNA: TGTGCCAGCAGTGTCAGGGGACCATGGTACGAGCAGTACTTC.

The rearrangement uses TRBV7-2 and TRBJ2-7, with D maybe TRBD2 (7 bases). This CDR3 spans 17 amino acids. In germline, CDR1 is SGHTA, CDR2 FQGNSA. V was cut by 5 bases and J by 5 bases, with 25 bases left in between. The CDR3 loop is CASSPRPGGVRSHEQYF. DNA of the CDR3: TGTGCCAGCAGCCCGAGGCCGGGGGGCGTAAGAAGCCACGAGCAGTACTTC.

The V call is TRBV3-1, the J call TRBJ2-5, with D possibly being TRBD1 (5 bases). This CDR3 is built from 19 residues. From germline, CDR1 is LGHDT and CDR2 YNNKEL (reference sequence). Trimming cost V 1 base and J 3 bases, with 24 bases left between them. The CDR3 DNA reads TGTGCCAGCAGCCAAGGGGGCCCAGCGTCCTTGATATTAAAAGAGACCCAGTACTTC. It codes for CASSQGGPASLILKETQYF.